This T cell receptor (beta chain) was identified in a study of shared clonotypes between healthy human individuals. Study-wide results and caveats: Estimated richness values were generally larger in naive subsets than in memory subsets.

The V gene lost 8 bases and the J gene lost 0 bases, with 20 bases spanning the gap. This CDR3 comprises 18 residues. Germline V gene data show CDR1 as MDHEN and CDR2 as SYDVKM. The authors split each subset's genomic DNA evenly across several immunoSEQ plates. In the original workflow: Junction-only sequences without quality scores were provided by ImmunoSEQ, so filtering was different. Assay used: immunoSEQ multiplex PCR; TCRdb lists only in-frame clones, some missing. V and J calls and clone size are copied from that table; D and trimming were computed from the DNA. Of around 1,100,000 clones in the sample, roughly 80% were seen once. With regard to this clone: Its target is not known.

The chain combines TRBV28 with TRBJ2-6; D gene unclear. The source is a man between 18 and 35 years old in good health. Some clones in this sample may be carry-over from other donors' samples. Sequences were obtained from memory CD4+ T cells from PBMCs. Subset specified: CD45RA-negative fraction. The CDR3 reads CASSRVQVLLSGANVLTF. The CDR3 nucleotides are TGTGCCAGCTCTAGGGTGCAGGTGTTGCTCTCTGGGGCCAACGTCCTGACTTTC.